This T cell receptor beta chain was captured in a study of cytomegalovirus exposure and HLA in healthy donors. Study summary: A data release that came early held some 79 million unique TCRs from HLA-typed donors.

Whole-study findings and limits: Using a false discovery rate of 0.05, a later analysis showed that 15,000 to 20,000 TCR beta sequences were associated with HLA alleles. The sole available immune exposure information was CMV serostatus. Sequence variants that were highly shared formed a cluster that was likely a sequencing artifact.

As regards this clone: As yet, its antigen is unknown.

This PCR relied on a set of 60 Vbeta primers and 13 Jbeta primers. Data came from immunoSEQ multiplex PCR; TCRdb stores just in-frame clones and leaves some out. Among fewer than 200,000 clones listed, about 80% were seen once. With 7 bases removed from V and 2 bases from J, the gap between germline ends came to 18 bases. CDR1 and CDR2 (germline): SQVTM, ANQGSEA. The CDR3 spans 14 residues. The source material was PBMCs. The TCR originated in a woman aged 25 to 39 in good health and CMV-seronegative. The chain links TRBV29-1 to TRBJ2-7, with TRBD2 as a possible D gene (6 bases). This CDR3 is CSAASATSPYEQYF. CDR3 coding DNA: TGCAGCGCCGCGTCGGCGACTAGTCCCTACGAGCAGTACTTC.